Below are 22 T cell receptor beta chains sequenced from a single sample in a study of T-cell reconstitution after alpha-beta-depleted transplantation in children. Preparation of the TCRbeta library was carried out with unique molecular identifiers. TCRdb ran MiXCR on the PCR reads and lists one entry per CDR3 protein. The top ten clones hold over 3% of a sample with 450,000 to 600,000 distinct CDR3 sequences, about 17% of them seen once. The source material was PBMCs from the stem cell graft donor, sampled from the stem cell graft. All receptors derive from a human donor who donated a stem cell graft to a child with acute lymphoblastic leukemia.

This clonotype was detected once. The J gene is TRBJ2-7, the V gene TRBV11-1, with D possibly being TRBD2 (5 bases). The CDR3 consists of 15 residues. V lost 3 bases and J 2 bases, leaving 14 bases between the germline ends. Per germline, CDR1 SGHAT and CDR2 FQDESV (reference sequence). CDR3 sequence reads: CASSLMTLATYEQYF. The CDR3 nucleotides are TGTGCCAGCAGCTTGATGACATTAGCGACCTACGAGCAGTACTTC.

In this sample, this clonotype turned up a few times. The V call is TRBV9, the J call TRBJ2-3; 12 bases line up with TRBD2. The V segment lost 2 bases and the J segment 6 bases; nucleotides outside the gene matches: 28. Germline CDR1 is SGDLS and CDR2 is YYNGEE. There are 23 residues in the CDR3. The chain's CDR3 is CASSVRGLAGMTHSTLRSDTQYF. In DNA, the CDR3 is TGTGCCAGCAGCGTGAGAGGACTAGCGGGAATGACCCACAGTACCTTGAGATCGGATACGCAGTATTTT.

This clonotype showed up just once. In DNA, the CDR3 is TGTGCCAGCAGCCGGGGACTAGCGGCTAAAGATACGCAGTATTTT. This gives the protein CASSRGLAAKDTQYF. The rearrangement uses TRBV12-3 or TRBV12-4 and TRBJ2-3, with TRBD2 matching 11 bases. The V gene end was trimmed by 6 bases and the J gene end by 5 bases; junction bases not matched to a gene: 7. There are 15 residues in the CDR3.

The chain carries TRBV3-1 and TRBJ1-5; D not resolved. Trimming removed 11 bases at V and 1 base at J, with 27 bases between. CDR3 size: 18 residues. Germline CDR1 reads LGHDT; CDR2 reads YNNKEL (reference sequence). CDR3 sequence (DNA): TGTGCCTCCTCCCCCTCCCCCCCACATAATGGGAGCAATCAGCCCCAGCATTTT. The encoded protein is CASSPSPPHNGSNQPQHF.

This clonotype was recorded a few times. The V call is TRBV4-1, the J call TRBJ2-1; 12 bases fit TRBD2. This CDR3 has 17 amino acids. V gave up 0 bases and J gave up 3 bases; unmatched junction bases: 3. Germline lookup yields CDR1 MGHRA and CDR2 YSYEKL. CDR3 in DNA: TGCGCCAGCAGCCAAGAGACTAGCGGGAGCATCTACAATGAGCAGTTCTTC. Translated: CASSQETSGSIYNEQFF.

V usage is TRBV7-8 and J usage is TRBJ2-1; D uncertain. Per the germline V gene, CDR1 is SGHVS and CDR2 is FQNEAQ. The CDR3 consists of 17 residues. V lost 5 bases, J lost 0 bases, and 17 bases lay in between. The chain's CDR3 is CASSLSMAPSSYNEQFF. The CDR3 nucleotides are TGTGCCAGCAGCCTATCTATGGCTCCGAGCTCCTACAATGAGCAGTTCTTC.

This clonotype was observed a few times. J is TRBJ2-5 and V is TRBV9; the match to TRBD2 covers 8 bases. The CDR3 sequence is 14 residues long. Unmatched junction bases numbered 4, after V lost 3 bases and J lost 3 bases. Germline V gene sequence: CDR1 SGDLS, CDR2 YYNGEE. The CDR3 loop is CASSGGAGEETQYF. In DNA, the CDR3 is TGTGCCAGCAGCGGGGGAGCGGGAGAAGAGACCCAGTACTTC.

In this sample, this clonotype turned up a few times. The V gene is TRBV11-2, the J gene TRBJ2-5; D is uncertain. The germline V and J ends were trimmed by 0 bases and 2 bases, with 10 bases remaining between them. Germline-derived CDR1 and CDR2 are SGHAT and FQNNGV. There are 15 residues in the CDR3. CDR3 sequence: CASSLDPQIQETQYF. The CDR3 region has the DNA TGTGCCAGCAGCTTAGATCCCCAGATTCAAGAGACCCAGTACTTC.

The gene calls are TRBV7-2 and TRBJ2-5; 11 nucleotides line up with TRBD2. The CDR3 is 17 amino acids. Germline V CDR1 and CDR2: SGHTA, FQGNSA. With 2 bases clipped from V and 4 bases from J, the junction kept 9 bases outside the gene matches. The CDR3 DNA reads TGTGCCAGCAGCTTAACTAGCGGGAGTCTACAGGGAGAGACCCAGTACTTC. Its translation: CASSLTSGSLQGETQYF.

In its sample, this clonotype was seen a few times. The chain uses TRBV4-1 and TRBJ2-1, with 11 bases matching TRBD2. Germline V gene lookup returns CDR1 MGHRA and CDR2 YSYEKL. This CDR3 is built from 15 residues. With V trimmed by 1 base and J by 7 bases, 3 bases remained unmatched. CDR3: CASSQVTSGKNEQFF. CDR3 DNA: TGCGCCAGCAGCCAAGTGACTAGCGGGAAAAATGAGCAGTTCTTC.

The chain combines TRBV11-2 with TRBJ1-1, with D perhaps matching TRBD1 (6 bases). Germline assignment: CDR1 SGHAT and CDR2 FQNNGV. This CDR3 has 14 residues. Trimming pared 4 bases from V and 3 bases from J, leaving 12 bases between. The CDR3 loop is CASSSRGADTEAFF. As DNA, the CDR3 is TGTGCCAGCAGCTCCAGGGGAGCGGACACTGAAGCTTTCTTT.

This clonotype was picked up many times. This chain connects TRBV5-8 to TRBJ1-2, with D perhaps matching TRBD1 (6 bases). There are 12 residues in the CDR3. The V end lost 4 bases, the J end lost 4 bases, and 8 bases lay between the germline ends. From germline, CDR1 is SGHTS and CDR2 YDEGEE. For the CDR3, the DNA is TGTGCCAGCAGCAACAGGGCCTATGGCTACACCTTC. Translating gives CASSNRAYGYTF.

This chain joins TRBV7-9 and TRBJ2-1, with a possible D match to TRBD2 (5 bases). The V end lost 1 base, the J end lost 2 bases, and 15 bases lay between the germline ends. Per the germline V gene, CDR1 is SEHNR and CDR2 is FQNEAQ (reference sequence). The CDR3 totals 17 residues. Written as DNA, the CDR3 is TGTGCCAGCAGCTTAGAATATGAGGGAGTAACCTACAATGAGCAGTTCTTC. It is translated as CASSLEYEGVTYNEQFF.

This clonotype has more than one count but fewer than ten. The CDR3 coding sequence is TGCGCCAGCAGCCAGGACCCGGGACAGGGGGCTCTGTGGGCAAAATACAATGAGCAGTTCTTC. This gives the protein CASSQDPGQGALWAKYNEQFF. The chain combines TRBV4-1 with TRBJ2-1, with 12 bases identical to TRBD1. Germline V gene sequence: CDR1 MGHRA, CDR2 YSYEKL. CDR3 length: 21 amino acids. V lost 3 bases, J lost 4 bases, and 19 bases stayed unmatched.

V is TRBV9 and J is TRBJ2-3, with D hard to call. CDR3 size: 13 residues. CDR1 is SGDLS and CDR2 is YYNGEE in the germline V gene. V dropped 0 bases and J dropped 6 bases, with 8 bases sitting between them. CDR3 sequence reads: CASSVAPPDTQYF. DNA of the CDR3: TGTGCCAGCAGCGTAGCGCCCCCGGATACGCAGTATTTT.

J is TRBJ2-1 and V is TRBV18; D not certain. Germline loops: CDR1 KGHSH, CDR2 LQKENI. V was clipped by 2 bases and J by 2 bases, with 10 bases between them. CDR3 length equals 15 residues. Here the CDR3 reads CASSPNPTPYNEQFF. The CDR3 region has the DNA TGTGCCAGCTCACCAAACCCAACCCCCTACAATGAGCAGTTCTTC.

CDR3 nucleotides: TGTGCCAGCAGTTTATCTGGTTTTCTAGCCAAAAACATTCAGTACTTC. Residues: CASSLSGFLAKNIQYF. This chain connects TRBV27 to TRBJ2-4, with no clear D. The CDR3 contains 16 residues. V was cut by 0 bases and J by 0 bases, with 9 bases left in between. CDR1 and CDR2 (germline): MNHEY, SMNVEV (reference sequence).

V is TRBV7-9 and J is TRBJ2-1; 15 bases line up with TRBD2. Trimming cost V 4 bases and J 16 bases; bases outside gene matches: 5. Germline-derived CDR1 and CDR2 are SEHNR and FQNEAQ (reference sequence). CDR3 length: 13 amino acids. The DNA for the CDR3 is TGTGCCAGCAGCTCAGGGACTAGCGGGAGGCCTTTCTTC. Protein product: CASSSGTSGRPFF.

The V and J genes are TRBV5-1 and TRBJ2-7; D uncertain. Looked up from germline, CDR1 is SGHRS and CDR2 is YFSETQ. V was trimmed by 0 bases and J by 6 bases, leaving 13 bases between them. This CDR3 spans 14 amino acids. The CDR3 reads CASSLAGDGSEQYF. The DNA for the CDR3 is TGCGCCAGCAGCTTGGCAGGAGACGGCTCCGAGCAGTACTTC.

This clonotype occurred many times. The chain links TRBV12-3 or TRBV12-4 to TRBJ2-1; D not resolved. This CDR3 has 15 residues. Trimming pared 3 bases from V and 2 bases from J, leaving 11 bases between. This CDR3 reads CASSFAGGPYNEQFF. DNA for the CDR3: TGTGCCAGCAGTTTCGCTGGCGGACCCTACAATGAGCAGTTCTTC.

The J gene is TRBJ2-7, the V gene TRBV7-3; perhaps TRBD1 as D (5 bases). This CDR3 contains 15 residues. Germline values: CDR1 SGHTA, CDR2 FQGTGA. Trimming shortened V by 2 bases and J by 5 bases, and 16 bases separated the two germline ends. In nucleotides, the CDR3 is TGTGCCAGCAGCTTACTTCCAGGGCAGGTCCACGAGCAGTACTTC. It yields the protein CASSLLPGQVHEQYF.

A remark on this clonotype: An end of the junction does not agree with germline; a read error may underlie this. The chain employs TRBV5-1 and TRBJ2-5; D is possibly TRBD1 or TRBD2 (7 bases each). Germline V gives CDR1 SGHRS, CDR2 YFSETQ. The CDR3 extends over 15 amino acids. CDR3 coding DNA: TGCGCCAGCAACTTGGGGGGGACAGATCAAGAGACCCAGTACTTC. Protein sequence: CASNLGGTDQETQYF.